The 28 T cell receptor beta chains below all came from one sample that was sequenced in a study of blood T cell repertoires in COVID-19. Assay used: immunoSEQ multiplex PCR; TCRdb lists only in-frame clones, some missing. There are over 200,000 clones in the sample; about 85% occur only once, and approximately 8% lies in the top ten. The sequenced material came from peripheral blood. These TCRs come from a woman of 80 years or more with acute or convalescent COVID-19.

V is TRBV14 and J is TRBJ2-1; a weak D match, TRBD2 (6 bases). CDR1 is SGHDN and CDR2 is FVKESK in the germline V gene. Between the trimmed V and J ends, which lost 1 base and 12 bases, there was a span of 22 bases. This CDR3 has 16 residues. The CDR3 nucleotides read TGTGCCAGCAGCCAAGTTTTTGTTAGCGGCGTTCGTGGGCAGTTCTTC. This codes for CASSQVFVSGVRGQFF.

The chain combines TRBV29-1 with TRBJ2-7, with a weak D call TRBD2 (6 bases). V was clipped by 6 bases and J by 0 bases, with 9 bases between them. The CDR3 has 12 residues. Germline V gene lookup returns CDR1 SQVTM and CDR2 ANQGSEA. Written as DNA, the CDR3 is TGCAGCGTGCGGGAATCCTCCTACGAGCAGTACTTC. Amino acids: CSVRESSYEQYF.

V and J are TRBV20-1 and TRBJ2-2, with D unclear. Looked up from germline, CDR1 is DFQATT and CDR2 is SNEGSKA (reference sequence). This CDR3 comprises 14 residues. Deletions cut 3 bases from V and 3 bases from J, with 11 bases between. The CDR3 spells CSASGGGYTGELFF. In nucleotides, the CDR3 is TGCAGTGCTAGTGGCGGTGGCTACACCGGGGAGCTGTTTTTT.

The V call is TRBV5-1, the J call TRBJ2-5; 10 nucleotides match TRBD1. The germline gives CDR1 SGHRS, CDR2 YFSETQ. V lost 1 base, J lost 5 bases, and 17 bases stayed unmatched. CDR3 length equals 19 residues. CDR3 amino acids: CASSLKVPQTGGFGETQYF. Here the CDR3 DNA reads TGCGCCAGCAGCTTGAAGGTTCCTCAGACAGGGGGCTTCGGGGAGACCCAGTACTTC. Filled out from reference TRBV5-1 and TRBJ2-5, the complete variable domain reads KAGVTQTPRYLIKTRGQQVTLSCSPISGHRSVSWYQQTPGQGLQFLFEYFSETQRNKGNFPGRFSGRQFSNSRSEMNVSTLELGDSALYLCASSLKVPQTGGFGETQYFGPGTRLLVL.

The chain joins TRBV9 to TRBJ2-2; D gene ambiguous. The germline V gene has CDR1 SGDLS and CDR2 YYNGEE. The CDR3 extends over 13 amino acids. V dropped 0 bases and J dropped 3 bases, with 3 bases sitting between them. CDR3 sequence reads: CASSVVDTGELFF. As DNA, the CDR3 is TGTGCCAGCAGCGTAGTAGACACCGGGGAGCTGTTTTTT.

This clone was recorded a few times. The chain recombines TRBV6-2 or TRBV6-3 with TRBJ1-5; 7 nucleotides line up with TRBD1. J was trimmed by 0 bases and V by 2 bases; bases with no gene match: 16. From germline, CDR1 is MNHEY and CDR2 SVGEGT. The CDR3 consists of 20 residues. The DNA of the CDR3 is TGTGCCAGCAGTTACGGTAGGGGACAGCCGGATTCATATAGCAATCAGCCCCAGCATTTT. Translated: CASSYGRGQPDSYSNQPQHF.

This sequence joins TRBV10-3 and TRBJ2-2, with D maybe TRBD1 (6 bases). Germline V gene data show CDR1 as ENHRY and CDR2 as SYGVKD. With 2 bases removed from V and 4 bases from J, the gap between germline ends came to 8 bases. CDR3 length equals 14 residues. The CDR3 sequence: CAISEGQSTGELFF. DNA of the CDR3: TGTGCCATCAGTGAGGGACAGTCCACCGGGGAGCTGTTTTTT.

V and J are TRBV27 and TRBJ2-2; a possible D gene is TRBD1 (5 bases). The CDR3 covers 14 residues. Germline V gives CDR1 MNHEY, CDR2 SMNVEV (reference sequence). V lost 6 bases and J 1 base, leaving 9 bases between the germline ends. The CDR3 spells CASRPGQNTGELFF. The CDR3 bases are TGTGCCAGCAGACCTGGACAGAACACCGGGGAGCTGTTTTTT.

V and J are TRBV14 and TRBJ2-7; the match to TRBD2 covers 12 bases. The CDR3 contains 16 residues. V lost 0 bases to trimming and J lost 5 bases; unmatched junction nucleotides: 5. Germline lookup yields CDR1 SGHDN and CDR2 FVKESK. In DNA, the CDR3 is TGTGCCAGCAGCCAAGATCTACTAGCGGGAGGTCACGAGCAGTACTTC. Translating gives CASSQDLLAGGHEQYF.

The V gene is TRBV6-5, the J gene TRBJ1-5, with D uncertain. The CDR3 sequence is 15 residues long. V was pared by 5 bases and J by 0 bases, with 11 bases between. Germline assignment: CDR1 MNHEY and CDR2 SVGAGI. CDR3 nucleotide sequence: TGTGCCAGCAGTCGCGACACATATAGCAATCAGCCCCAGCATTTT. Amino acids: CASSRDTYSNQPQHF.

This clone was seen just once. The chain links TRBV24-1 to TRBJ1-2; 8 positions agree with TRBD1. Germline values: CDR1 KGHDR, CDR2 SFDVKD. With V trimmed by 5 bases and J by 5 bases, 18 bases remained unmatched. The CDR3 length is 18 residues. CDR3 bases: TGTGCCACCAGTGGTAGGACAGGGCCTCCGAAGATTCGGTATGGCTACACCTTC. Translating gives CATSGRTGPPKIRYGYTF.

The chain links TRBV29-1 to TRBJ1-2; 12 nucleotides line up with TRBD1. Germline V gene data show CDR1 as SQVTM and CDR2 as ANQGSEA. V lost 8 bases, J lost 5 bases, and 15 bases stayed unmatched. The CDR3 sequence is 16 residues long. CDR3 region: CSTSGTGGIEPYGYTF. The DNA for the CDR3 is TGCAGCACGTCCGGGACAGGGGGCATTGAACCTTATGGCTACACCTTC.

The chain recombines TRBV5-1 with TRBJ1-2; D remains ambiguous. In germline, CDR1 is SGHRS, CDR2 YFSETQ. V was pared by 6 bases and J by 7 bases, with 19 bases between. This CDR3 region has 14 residues. The CDR3 is CASTTGDPTAGYTF. The CDR3 region has the DNA TGCGCCAGCACCACCGGGGATCCCACAGCTGGCTACACCTTC.

This clone was picked up many times. The chain is built from TRBV2 and TRBJ2-3; 8 bases match TRBD2. This CDR3 spans 14 amino acids. Germline lookup yields CDR1 SNHLY and CDR2 FYNNEI. J gave up 1 base and V 9 bases, and 6 bases lay outside the gene matches. The CDR3 DNA reads TGTGCCAGAGCGGGGGAGGAGGGCACAGATACGCAGTATTTT. Protein sequence: CARAGEEGTDTQYF. The full variable domain, with the rest looked up from reference TRBV2 and TRBJ2-3, is EPEVTQTPSHQVTQMGQEVILRCVPISNHLYFYWYRQILGQKVEFLVSFYNNEISEKSEIFDDQFSVERPDGSNFTLKIRSTKLEDSAMYFCARAGEEGTDTQYFGPGTRLTVL.

The V gene is TRBV5-1, the J gene TRBJ2-7, with TRBD1 matching over 7 bases. After removal of 3 bases from V and 3 bases from J, the junction contained 6 bases not matched to a gene. The germline V gene encodes CDR1 SGHRS and CDR2 YFSETQ. The CDR3 length is 14 residues. The CDR3 region is CASSSASGGYEQYF. DNA of the CDR3: TGCGCCAGCAGCTCCGCCTCAGGGGGCTACGAGCAGTACTTC. Looking up the rest from reference TRBV5-1 and TRBJ2-7 gives the full variable domain: KAGVTQTPRYLIKTRGQQVTLSCSPISGHRSVSWYQQTPGQGLQFLFEYFSETQRNKGNFPGRFSGRQFSNSRSEMNVSTLELGDSALYLCASSSASGGYEQYFGPGTRLTVT.

The chain carries TRBV5-1 and TRBJ2-7; TRBD2 agrees at 8 bases. Germline V gene sequence: CDR1 SGHRS, CDR2 YFSETQ. This CDR3 is 16 amino acids long. The ends lost 0 bases at V and 5 bases at J; junction bases unmatched: 10. CDR3 in amino acids: CASSLGDSGVWDEQYF. The CDR3 coding sequence is TGCGCCAGCAGCTTGGGAGATAGCGGGGTTTGGGACGAGCAGTACTTC.

The chain joins TRBV5-1 to TRBJ2-1; 12 nucleotides line up with TRBD2. Germline lookup yields CDR1 SGHRS and CDR2 YFSETQ. Germline trimming cut 4 bases from V and 8 bases from J; bases unmatched to any gene: 4. There are 14 residues in the CDR3. The CDR3 sequence: CASSKTSGGDEQFF. In DNA, the CDR3 is TGCGCCAGCAGCAAGACTAGCGGGGGCGATGAGCAGTTCTTC.

This chain links TRBV6-5 with TRBJ2-7; 10 bases map to TRBD1. This CDR3 has 15 residues. Trimming took 0 bases from V and 6 from J; bases not matched to a gene: 5. Looked up from germline, CDR1 is MNHEY and CDR2 is SVGAGI. The CDR3 loop reads CASSYSGTGATEQYF. CDR3 nucleotides: TGTGCCAGCAGTTACTCCGGGACAGGGGCCACCGAGCAGTACTTC.

The V and J genes are TRBV2 and TRBJ2-7; 7 nucleotides align to TRBD2. From germline, CDR1 is SNHLY and CDR2 FYNNEI. J lost 4 bases, V lost 3 bases, and 9 bases had no gene match. This CDR3 is 15 amino acids long. The DNA for the CDR3 is TGTGCCAGCAGTGAGGCGGGGAGGGCCATGTACGAGCAGTACTTC. Amino acids: CASSEAGRAMYEQYF.

The J gene is TRBJ2-5, the V gene TRBV29-1; 10 nucleotides align to TRBD2. The CDR3 contains 15 residues. Germline lookup yields CDR1 SQVTM and CDR2 ANQGSEA. The ends lost 4 bases at V and 4 bases at J; junction bases unmatched: 9. The CDR3 loop reads CSVGGLAGVRETQYF. Here the CDR3 DNA reads TGCAGCGTTGGGGGGCTAGCGGGAGTACGAGAGACCCAGTACTTC.

The chain links TRBV11-2 to TRBJ2-7; 12 bases agree with TRBD2. Losses at the gene ends were 3 bases for V and 6 bases for J; bases not matched to a gene: 9. The CDR3 totals 16 residues. CDR1 and CDR2 from the germline V gene are SGHAT and FQNNGV. The CDR3 region has the DNA TGTGCCAGCAGCTTGACGCGGACTAGCGGGATGGGCGAGCAGTACTTC. Protein: CASSLTRTSGMGEQYF.

V usage is TRBV6-6 and J usage is TRBJ1-1; D ambiguous. The V end lost 4 bases, the J end lost 6 bases, and 12 bases lay between the germline ends. CDR3 length equals 13 residues. Germline CDR1 MNHNY, CDR2 SVGAGI (reference sequence). CDR3 protein: CASSLGGIPEAFF. The CDR3 DNA sequence: TGTGCCAGCAGTTTAGGAGGGATCCCTGAAGCTTTCTTT.

The chain has TRBV5-6 and TRBJ1-2; no clear D gene. This CDR3 region has 15 residues. V lost 1 base and J lost 8, with 18 bases in between. Germline assignment: CDR1 SGHDT and CDR2 YYEEEE. CDR3 sequence (DNA): TGTGCCAGCAGCTTGAACTCGGGTAACGGGAAAGGCTACACCTTC. Protein product: CASSLNSGNGKGYTF.

V is TRBV3-1 (or the pseudogene TRBV3-2) and J is TRBJ1-5, with D uncertain. This CDR3 is built from 15 residues. Germline loops: CDR1 LGHDT, CDR2 YNNKEL (reference sequence). Trimming took off 4 bases at V and 6 bases at J, with 16 bases between the two ends. The CDR3 loop is CASSPGSNGVQPQHF. In DNA form, the CDR3 reads TGTGCCAGCAGCCCAGGCAGCAACGGTGTTCAGCCCCAGCATTTT.

The genes are TRBV7-9 and TRBJ1-2; D unclear. The length of the CDR3 is 17 residues. V was cut by 5 bases and J by 2 bases, with 21 bases left in between. Germline V gives CDR1 SEHNR, CDR2 FQNEAQ (reference sequence). In nucleotides, the CDR3 is TGTGCCAGCAGCCTAGGACGGAGTTCTCTCCAAAACTATGGCTACACCTTC. This translates into CASSLGRSSLQNYGYTF.

V gene TRBV15 combines with J gene TRBJ1-2; the match to TRBD1 covers 8 bases. The V gene's germline CDR1 is LNHNV and CDR2 YYDKDF (reference sequence). V gave up 5 bases and J gave up 2 bases; unmatched junction bases: 7. This CDR3 is built from 15 residues. As DNA, the CDR3 is TGTGCCACCAGCCCATTGGACAGGGAAAACTATGGCTACACCTTC. It specifies CATSPLDRENYGYTF.

The chain carries TRBV6-5 and TRBJ2-1; 8 bases match TRBD2. Germline CDR1 MNHEY, CDR2 SVGAGI. With 0 bases clipped from V and 4 bases from J, the junction kept 2 bases outside the gene matches. The length of the CDR3 is 15 residues. Here the CDR3 reads CASSYSSGTYNEQFF. The CDR3 coding sequence is TGTGCCAGCAGTTACTCTAGCGGGACATACAATGAGCAGTTCTTC.

This chain uses TRBV5-1 with TRBJ1-2, with D possibly being TRBD1 (5 bases). The CDR3 consists of 13 residues. Germline V lookup: CDR1 SGHRS, CDR2 YFSETQ. Trimming shortened V by 7 bases and J by 1 base, and 11 bases separated the two germline ends. The CDR3 DNA reads as TGCGCCAGCGCTGCGGGGGGTAACTATGGCTACACCTTC. Its protein is CASAAGGNYGYTF.